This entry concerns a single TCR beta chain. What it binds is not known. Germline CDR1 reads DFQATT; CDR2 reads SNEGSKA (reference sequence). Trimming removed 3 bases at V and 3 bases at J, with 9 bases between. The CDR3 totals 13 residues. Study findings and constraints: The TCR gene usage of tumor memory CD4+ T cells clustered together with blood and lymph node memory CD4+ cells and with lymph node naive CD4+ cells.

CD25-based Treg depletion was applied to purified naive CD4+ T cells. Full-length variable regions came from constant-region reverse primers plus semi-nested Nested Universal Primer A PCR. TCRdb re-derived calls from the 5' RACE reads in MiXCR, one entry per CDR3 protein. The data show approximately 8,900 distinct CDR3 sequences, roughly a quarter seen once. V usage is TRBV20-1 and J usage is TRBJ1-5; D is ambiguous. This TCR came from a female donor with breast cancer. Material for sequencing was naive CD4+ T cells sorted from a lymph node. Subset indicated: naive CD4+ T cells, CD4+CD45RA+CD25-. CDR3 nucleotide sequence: TGCAGTGCTAGGGAAACCTTCAATCAGCCCCAGCATTTT. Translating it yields CSARETFNQPQHF.